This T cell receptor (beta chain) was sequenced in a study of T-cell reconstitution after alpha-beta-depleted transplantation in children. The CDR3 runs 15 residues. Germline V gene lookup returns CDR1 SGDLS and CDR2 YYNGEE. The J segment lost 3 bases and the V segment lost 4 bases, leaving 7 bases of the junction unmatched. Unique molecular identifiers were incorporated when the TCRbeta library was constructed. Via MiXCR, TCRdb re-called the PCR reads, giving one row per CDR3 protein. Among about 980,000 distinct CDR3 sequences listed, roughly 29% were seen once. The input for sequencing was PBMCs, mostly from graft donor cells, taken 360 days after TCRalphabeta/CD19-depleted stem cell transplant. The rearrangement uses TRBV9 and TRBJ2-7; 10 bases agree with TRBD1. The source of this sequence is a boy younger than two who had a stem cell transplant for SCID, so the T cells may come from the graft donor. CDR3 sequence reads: CASSPQDRGGYEQYF. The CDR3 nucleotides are TGTGCCAGCAGCCCTCAGGACAGGGGGGGCTACGAGCAGTACTTC.